This T cell receptor beta chain originates from a study of T cells in Graves' hyperthyroidism and ophthalmopathy. V shed 0 bases and J shed 0 bases, with 8 bases lying between them. Germline V gene sequence: CDR1 SGHTS, CDR2 YDEGEE. The CDR3 spans 15 residues. This clonotype appeared many times. TCR beta CDR3 sequences were amplified from RNA transcripts. The HTBI primer set drove a first-round RT-PCR of the TCR CDR3. MiXCR, applied by TCRdb to the multiplex PCR reads, yields one record per CDR3 protein. The profile shows around 450,000 distinct CDR3 sequences, approximately 14% of them singletons. The sequencing input was blood. The chain is built from TRBV5-8 and TRBJ2-3; D remains ambiguous. This receptor was identified in a woman aged 18-35 years with Graves' hyperthyroidism. This chain's CDR3 is CASSLDGPSTDTQYF. CDR3 nucleotides: TGTGCCAGCAGCTTGGACGGTCCTAGCACAGATACGCAGTATTTT.